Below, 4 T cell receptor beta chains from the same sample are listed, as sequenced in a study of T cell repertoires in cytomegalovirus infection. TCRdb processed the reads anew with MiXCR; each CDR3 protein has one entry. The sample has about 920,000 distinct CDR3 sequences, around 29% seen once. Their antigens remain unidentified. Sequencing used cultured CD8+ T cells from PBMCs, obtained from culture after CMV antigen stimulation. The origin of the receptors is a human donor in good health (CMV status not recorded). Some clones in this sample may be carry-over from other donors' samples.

The CDR3 sequence is CASSERGQLNTEAFF. CDR3 nucleotide sequence: TGTGCCAGCAGTGAACGGGGACAGTTGAACACTGAAGCTTTCTTT. The genes are TRBV2 and TRBJ1-1; TRBD1 aligns across 7 bases. CDR1 is SNHLY, CDR2 FYNNEI, per germline. V trimming: 2 bases; J trimming: 0 bases; junction bases outside the gene matches: 3. The CDR3 has 15 residues.

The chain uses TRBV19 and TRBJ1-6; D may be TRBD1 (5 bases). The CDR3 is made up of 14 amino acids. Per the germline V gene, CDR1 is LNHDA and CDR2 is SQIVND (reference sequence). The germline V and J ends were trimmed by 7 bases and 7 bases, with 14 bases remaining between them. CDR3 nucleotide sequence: TGTGCCAGTACCGGCCGCGGGGGGAATTCACCCCTCCACTTT. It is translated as CASTGRGGNSPLHF. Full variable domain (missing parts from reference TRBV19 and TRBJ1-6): DGGITQSPKYLFRKEGQNVTLSCEQNLNHDAMYWYRQDPGQGLRLIYYSQIVNDFQKGDIAEGYSVSREKKESFPLTVTSAQKNPTAFYLCASTGRGGNSPLHFGNGTRLTVT.

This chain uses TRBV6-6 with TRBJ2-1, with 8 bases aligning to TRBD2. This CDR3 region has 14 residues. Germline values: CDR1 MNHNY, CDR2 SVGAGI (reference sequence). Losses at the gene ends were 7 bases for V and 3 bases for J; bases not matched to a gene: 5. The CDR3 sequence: CASNIAGNYNEQFF. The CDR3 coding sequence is TGTGCCAGCAACATAGCGGGGAACTACAATGAGCAGTTCTTC.

CDR3 coding DNA: TGTGCCAGCACCACCGGGACAGGGGCTAGCTACGAGCAGTACGTC. This sequence encodes CASTTGTGASYEQYV. This sequence joins TRBV5-5 and TRBJ2-7; 10 bases match TRBD1. V gave up 6 bases and J gave up 3 bases; unmatched junction bases: 9. Germline assignment: CDR1 SGHKS and CDR2 YYEKEE (reference sequence). The CDR3 length is 15 residues.